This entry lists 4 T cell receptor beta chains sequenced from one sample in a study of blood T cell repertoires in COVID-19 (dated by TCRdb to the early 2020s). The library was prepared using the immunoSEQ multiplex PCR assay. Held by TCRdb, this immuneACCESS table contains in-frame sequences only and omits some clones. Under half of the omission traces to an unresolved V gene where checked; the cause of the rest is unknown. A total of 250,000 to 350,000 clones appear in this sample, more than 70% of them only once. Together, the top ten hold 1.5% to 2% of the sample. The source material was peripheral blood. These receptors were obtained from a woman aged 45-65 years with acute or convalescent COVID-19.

CDR3 region: CASSSRSGANVLTF. The CDR3, as DNA: TGTGCCAGCAGTTCGCGATCTGGGGCCAACGTCCTGACTTTC. V and J are TRBV27 and TRBJ2-6; D not resolved. Germline CDR1 is MNHEY and CDR2 is SMNVEV (reference sequence). Trimming took 4 bases from V and 1 from J, leaving 5 bases between them. This CDR3 is built from 14 residues.

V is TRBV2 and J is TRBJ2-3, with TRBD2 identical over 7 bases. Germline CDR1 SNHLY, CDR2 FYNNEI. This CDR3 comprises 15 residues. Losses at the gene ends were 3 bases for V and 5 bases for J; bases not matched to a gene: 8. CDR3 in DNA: TGTGCCAGCAGTGATACGGCTAGCGGTAAAGATACGCAGTATTTT. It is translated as CASSDTASGKDTQYF. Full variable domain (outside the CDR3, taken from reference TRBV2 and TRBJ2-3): EPEVTQTPSHQVTQMGQEVILRCVPISNHLYFYWYRQILGQKVEFLVSFYNNEISEKSEIFDDQFSVERPDGSNFTLKIRSTKLEDSAMYFCASSDTASGKDTQYFGPGTRLTVL.

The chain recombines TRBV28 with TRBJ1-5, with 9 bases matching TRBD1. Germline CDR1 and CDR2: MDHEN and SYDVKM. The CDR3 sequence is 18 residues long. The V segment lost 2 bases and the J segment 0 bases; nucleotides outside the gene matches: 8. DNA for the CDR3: TGTGCCAGCAGTTTAGTGGGACAGGGAATTTATAGCAATCAGCCCCAGCATTTT. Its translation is CASSLVGQGIYSNQPQHF.

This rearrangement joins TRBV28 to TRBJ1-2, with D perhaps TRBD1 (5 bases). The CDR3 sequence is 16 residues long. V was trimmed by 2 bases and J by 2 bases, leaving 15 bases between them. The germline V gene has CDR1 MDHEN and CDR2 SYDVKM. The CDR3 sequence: CASSLVVGAANYGYTF. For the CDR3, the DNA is TGTGCCAGCAGTTTAGTTGTTGGGGCGGCGAACTATGGCTACACCTTC.